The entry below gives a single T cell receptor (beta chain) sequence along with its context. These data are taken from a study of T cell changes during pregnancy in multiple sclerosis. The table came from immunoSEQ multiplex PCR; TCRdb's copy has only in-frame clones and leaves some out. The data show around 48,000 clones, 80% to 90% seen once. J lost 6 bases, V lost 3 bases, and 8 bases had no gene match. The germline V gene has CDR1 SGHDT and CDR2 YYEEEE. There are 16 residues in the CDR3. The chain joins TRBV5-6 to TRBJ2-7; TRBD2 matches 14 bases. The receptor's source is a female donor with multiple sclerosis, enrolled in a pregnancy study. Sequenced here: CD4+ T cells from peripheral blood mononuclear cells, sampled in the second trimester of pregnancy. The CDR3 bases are TGTGCCAGCAGCTCAATGGGACTAGCGGGAGTCGGCGAGCAGTACTTC. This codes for CASSSMGLAGVGEQYF.